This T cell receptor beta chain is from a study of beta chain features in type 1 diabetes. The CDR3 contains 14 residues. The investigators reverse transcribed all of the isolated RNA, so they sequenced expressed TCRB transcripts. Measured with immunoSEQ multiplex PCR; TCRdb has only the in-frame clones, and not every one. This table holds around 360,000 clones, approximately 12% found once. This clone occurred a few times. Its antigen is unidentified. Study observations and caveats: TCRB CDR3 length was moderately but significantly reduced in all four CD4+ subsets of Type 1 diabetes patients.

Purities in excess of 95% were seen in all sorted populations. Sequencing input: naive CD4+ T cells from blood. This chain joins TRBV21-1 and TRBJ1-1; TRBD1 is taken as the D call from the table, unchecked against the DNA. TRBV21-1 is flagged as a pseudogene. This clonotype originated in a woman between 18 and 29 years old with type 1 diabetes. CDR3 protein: CASSAFDRNTEAFF. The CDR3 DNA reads TGTGCCAGCAGCGCCTTCGACAGGAACACTGAAGCTTTCTTT.